This T cell receptor (beta chain) was retrieved from a study of shared clonotypes between healthy human individuals. Study summary: The donor pool was made up of a couple of women and a few men aged 18 to 49. CD8 memory received one plate per donor, CD8 naive two, CD4 memory three and CD4 naive three.

This CDR3 comprises 11 residues. Germline loops: CDR1 MDHEN, CDR2 SYDVKM. The donors were adults (healthy and HIV-negative) with no recent acute infections or vaccinations. Data came from immunoSEQ multiplex PCR; TCRdb stores just in-frame clones and leaves some out. This table holds approximately 740,000 clones, around two thirds found once. The chain is built from TRBV28 and TRBJ2-5; D unresolved. Gene TRBJ2-7 matches the end of the DNA better, so the J call may be wrong. Sequencing used memory CD4+ T cells sorted from blood. Subset: CD45RA-negative fraction. This TCR was recovered from a woman aged 30 to 39 in good health. The CDR3 protein is CASSFKDEQYF. DNA of the CDR3: TGTGCCAGCAGCTTCAAGGACGAGCAGTACTTC.